These 22 T cell receptor beta chains were all obtained from the same sample, sequenced in a study of CD4 T cells in relation to SARS-CoV-2 and coronaviruses. Only in-frame clones appear in the TCRdb table, and some are missing; sequencing was by immunoSEQ multiplex PCR. This table has 35,000 to 40,000 clones, approximately 87% appearing once. The sample was memory CD4+ T cells from PBMCs. The receptors originated from an adult with COVID-19.

This chain uses TRBV7-2 with TRBJ2-3; 11 bases match TRBD2. Per germline, CDR1 SGHTA and CDR2 FQGNSA. Losses at the gene ends were 5 bases for V and 5 bases for J; bases not matched to a gene: 12. The CDR3 is made up of 17 amino acids. The CDR3 here is CASSRTASGGPQDTQYF. The DNA of the CDR3 is TGTGCCAGCAGCCGCACCGCTAGCGGGGGGCCCCAAGATACGCAGTATTTT.

This clone has a single count. The chain links TRBV3-1 (or the pseudogene TRBV3-2) to TRBJ1-3; D ambiguous. The CDR3 totals 15 residues. V lost 1 base to trimming and J lost 0 bases, with 7 bases between them. The germline CDR1 and CDR2 sequences are LGHDT and YNNKEL (reference sequence). DNA for the CDR3: TGTGCCAGCAGCCAAGGCCAGATCTCTGGAAACACCATATATTTT. Translated: CASSQGQISGNTIYF.

The chain employs TRBV30 and TRBJ1-3; tentatively, D is TRBD1 (5 bases). Trimming took 4 bases from V and 6 from J, leaving 16 bases between them. The V gene's germline CDR1 is GTSNPN and CDR2 SVGIG (reference sequence). This CDR3 spans 14 amino acids. The CDR3 sequence is CAWMHGGRENTIYF. CDR3 coding DNA: TGTGCCTGGATGCACGGGGGGAGGGAAAACACCATATATTTT.

V gene TRBV3-1 (or the pseudogene TRBV3-2) combines with J gene TRBJ1-2; 7 bases align to TRBD1. CDR1 and CDR2 from the germline V gene are LGHDT and YNNKEL (reference sequence). The CDR3 spans 15 residues. With V trimmed by 1 base and J by 4 bases, 6 bases remained unmatched. The CDR3: CASSQGRQGIYGYTF. The CDR3 DNA follows: TGTGCCAGCAGCCAAGGGAGACAGGGTATCTATGGCTACACCTTC.

The V and J genes are TRBV19 and TRBJ1-2, with 7 bases identical to TRBD1. CDR1 LNHDA and CDR2 SQIVND come from the germline V gene (reference sequence). This CDR3 is built from 11 residues. CDR3 nucleotide sequence: TGTTCAACAGGGGACAACTATGGCTACACCTTC. It is translated as CSTGDNYGYTF. Complete variable domain (other parts from reference TRBV19 and TRBJ1-2): DGGITQSPKYLFRKEGQNVTLSCEQNLNHDAMYWYRQDPGQGLRLIYYSQIVNDFQKGDIAEGYSVSREKKESFPLTVTSAQKNPTAFYLCSTGDNYGYTFGSGTRLTVV.

The chain employs TRBV6-5 and TRBJ2-5; tentative D call: TRBD1 (6 bases). The ends were cut back, 5 bases at V and 7 bases at J, with 14 bases in the middle. CDR1 and CDR2 (germline): MNHEY, SVGAGI. CDR3 size: 13 residues. This chain's CDR3 is CASSTTGKGTQYF. In DNA, the CDR3 is TGTGCCAGCAGTACCACAGGGAAGGGGACCCAGTACTTC.

V and J are TRBV28 and TRBJ2-7, with D tentatively TRBD1 or TRBD2 (5 bases each). Trimming cost V 3 bases and J 6 bases, with 15 bases left between them. CDR3 length: 14 residues. Germline loops: CDR1 MDHEN, CDR2 SYDVKM. CDR3 in DNA: TGTGCCAGCAGTTTGGGGCAGGGCCGGGGCGAGCAGTACTTC. Amino acid sequence: CASSLGQGRGEQYF.

This chain connects TRBV28 to TRBJ1-1; TRBD1 is a possible D gene (6 bases). The CDR3 loop spans 14 amino acids. From germline, CDR1 is MDHEN and CDR2 SYDVKM. V was trimmed by 1 base and J by 10 bases, leaving 16 bases between them. This CDR3 reads CASSLSGTGGAAFF. The DNA for the CDR3 is TGTGCCAGCAGTTTATCCGGTACCGGGGGGGCAGCTTTCTTT.

The chain combines TRBV3-1 (or the pseudogene TRBV3-2) with TRBJ2-6, with D possibly TRBD1 on 6 matching bases. The CDR3 is 17 residues long. V lost 3 bases, J lost 0 bases, and 12 bases lay in between. Germline loops: CDR1 LGHDT, CDR2 YNNKEL (reference sequence). CDR3 coding DNA: TGTGCCAGCAGCCATCAAACAGGGACCTCTGGGGCCAACGTCCTGACTTTC. Protein product: CASSHQTGTSGANVLTF.

J is TRBJ1-4 and V is TRBV9; D is possibly TRBD1 (5 bases). Trimming shortened V by 0 bases and J by 1 base, and 13 bases separated the two germline ends. The CDR3 has 17 amino acids. CDR1 and CDR2 from the germline V gene are SGDLS and YYNGEE. CDR3 loop: CASSVGSRVRTNEKLFF. As DNA, the CDR3 is TGTGCCAGCAGCGTAGGTTCCAGGGTGAGAACTAATGAAAAACTGTTTTTT.

This chain connects TRBV5-1 to TRBJ2-5; 8 positions agree with TRBD2. From germline, CDR1 is SGHRS and CDR2 YFSETQ. This CDR3 has 15 residues. V shed 2 bases and J 1 base; nucleotides not matched to a gene: 4. CDR3 region: CASSFGRGAQETQYF. In DNA form, the CDR3 reads TGCGCCAGCAGCTTCGGGAGGGGGGCCCAAGAGACCCAGTACTTC. Combining the CDR3 with reference TRBV5-1 and TRBJ2-5 gives the whole variable domain KAGVTQTPRYLIKTRGQQVTLSCSPISGHRSVSWYQQTPGQGLQFLFEYFSETQRNKGNFPGRFSGRQFSNSRSEMNVSTLELGDSALYLCASSFGRGAQETQYFGPGTRLLVL.

The rearrangement joins TRBV6-5 to TRBJ1-5; D is possibly TRBD1 (5 bases). Germline CDR1 is MNHEY and CDR2 is SVGAGI. The CDR3 spans 15 residues. The V end was cut by 5 bases, the J end by 0 bases, with 11 bases between. CDR3 loop: CASSPDRYSNQPQHF. The CDR3 DNA reads as TGTGCCAGCAGTCCAGACAGATATAGCAATCAGCCCCAGCATTTT.

This clone was seen only a few times. The chain is built from TRBV19 and TRBJ2-2; tentative D call: TRBD2 (7 bases). CDR1 is LNHDA, CDR2 SQIVND, per germline (reference sequence). V was pared by 4 bases and J by 2 bases, with 17 bases between. The CDR3 loop spans 17 amino acids. The CDR3 here is CASSKRTGGSNTGELFF. The DNA of the CDR3 is TGTGCCAGTAGTAAAAGGACGGGGGGCTCCAACACCGGGGAGCTGTTTTTT.

This chain connects TRBV6-5 to TRBJ2-1, with 7 bases lining up with TRBD1. V shed 10 bases and J 7 bases; nucleotides not matched to a gene: 4. The CDR3 sequence is 11 residues long. Germline CDR1 and CDR2: MNHEY and SVGAGI. The CDR3 nucleotides read TGTGCCACACAGGGGCAGAATGAGCAGTTCTTC. Its translation: CATQGQNEQFF.

V and J are TRBV7-2 and TRBJ1-6, with D maybe TRBD1 (5 bases). This CDR3 contains 15 residues. The germline gives CDR1 SGHTA, CDR2 FQGNSA. Trimming shortened V by 6 bases and J by 5 bases, and 14 bases separated the two germline ends. The chain's CDR3 is CASRNRGGNNSPLHF. The CDR3 DNA reads as TGTGCCAGCAGAAATCGGGGGGGAAATAATTCACCCCTCCACTTT.

The chain is built from TRBV6-2 or TRBV6-3 and TRBJ1-5; a weak D match, TRBD1 (5 bases). Deletions cut 6 bases from V and 7 bases from J, with 16 bases between. The CDR3 totals 14 residues. Germline loops: CDR1 MNHEY, CDR2 SVGEGT. CDR3 loop: CASSGGGEWQPQHF. The DNA of the CDR3 is TGTGCCAGCAGCGGAGGAGGGGAGTGGCAGCCCCAGCATTTT.

V gene TRBV2 combines with J gene TRBJ2-2; D possibly corresponds to TRBD1 (6 bases). V was trimmed by 1 base and J by 6 bases, leaving 15 bases between them. The CDR3 consists of 16 residues. From germline, CDR1 is SNHLY and CDR2 FYNNEI. CDR3 amino acids: CASSEEGGRGPGELFF. The CDR3 DNA follows: TGTGCCAGCAGTGAAGAAGGGGGTCGGGGACCCGGGGAGCTGTTTTTT.

The V and J genes are TRBV5-6 and TRBJ1-1, with a tentative D call TRBD1 (5 bases). The V end was cut by 2 bases, the J end by 2 bases, with 13 bases between. CDR1 is SGHDT, CDR2 YYEEEE, per germline. The CDR3 is made up of 15 amino acids. The CDR3, as DNA: TGTGCCAGCAGCTTCGCCGGGACGGGAAACACTGAAGCTTTCTTT. It codes for CASSFAGTGNTEAFF.

The V call is TRBV11-2, the J call TRBJ2-5; D unresolved. Germline-derived CDR1 and CDR2 are SGHAT and FQNNGV. Between the trimmed V and J ends, which lost 2 bases and 4 bases, there was a span of 17 bases. CDR3 length: 16 amino acids. CDR3 nucleotides: TGTGCCAGCAGCTTACCCCCGGGCGGTATCGGAGAGACCCAGTACTTC. Amino acid sequence: CASSLPPGGIGETQYF.

The rearrangement uses TRBV3-1 (or the pseudogene TRBV3-2) and TRBJ2-3, with D possibly matching TRBD2 (5 bases). Trimming pared 7 bases from V and 4 bases from J, leaving 18 bases between. Germline-derived CDR1 and CDR2 are LGHDT and YNNKEL (reference sequence). The CDR3 loop spans 15 amino acids. The CDR3 DNA follows: TGTGCCAGCACCGGACTGCCCGGTCGGGCAGATACGCAGTATTTT. Its translation is CASTGLPGRADTQYF.

The J gene is TRBJ1-2, the V gene TRBV13; 7 nucleotides agree with TRBD1. V dropped 5 bases and J dropped 6; count of bases not matched to a gene: 9. There are 14 residues in the CDR3. Per germline, CDR1 PRHDT and CDR2 FYEKMQ (reference sequence). In nucleotides, the CDR3 is TGTGCCAGCAGCCCCAGACAGGGTATAAATGGCTACACCTTC. This codes for CASSPRQGINGYTF.

The rearrangement joins TRBV28 to TRBJ2-5; 7 bases fit TRBD1. The V and J ends lost 3 bases and 2 bases, in that order; junction bases with no gene match: 6. The length of the CDR3 is 15 residues. The germline V gene encodes CDR1 MDHEN and CDR2 SYDVKM. The CDR3 DNA sequence: TGTGCCAGCAGTTTTAAGGGGGCCTGGCAAGAGACCCAGTACTTC. This codes for CASSFKGAWQETQYF. Looking up the rest from reference TRBV28 and TRBJ2-5 gives the full variable domain: DVKVTQSSRYLVKRTGEKVFLECVQDMDHENMFWYRQDPGLGLRLIYFSYDVKMKEKGDIPEGYSVSREKKERFSLILESASTNQTSMYLCASSFKGAWQETQYFGPGTRLLVL.